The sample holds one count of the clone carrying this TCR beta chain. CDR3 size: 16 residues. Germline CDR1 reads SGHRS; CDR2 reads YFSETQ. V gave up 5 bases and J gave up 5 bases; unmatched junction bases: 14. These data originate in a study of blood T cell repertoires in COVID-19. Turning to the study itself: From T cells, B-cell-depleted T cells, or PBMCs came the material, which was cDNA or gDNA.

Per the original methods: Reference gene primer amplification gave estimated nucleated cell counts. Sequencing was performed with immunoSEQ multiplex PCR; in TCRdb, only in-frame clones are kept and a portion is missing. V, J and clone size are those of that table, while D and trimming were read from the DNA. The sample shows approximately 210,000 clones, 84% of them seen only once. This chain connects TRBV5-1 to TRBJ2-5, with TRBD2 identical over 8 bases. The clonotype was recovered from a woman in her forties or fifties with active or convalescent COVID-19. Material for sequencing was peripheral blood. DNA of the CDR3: TGCGCCAGCAGTCTTGGTGCGGGGGGAGGCTGGGAGACCCAGTACTTC. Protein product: CASSLGAGGGWETQYF.